Listed below are T cell receptor beta chains from one sample, sequenced in a study of T cell responses to AZD1222 COVID-19 vaccine. Method: immunoSEQ multiplex PCR; TCRdb's copy keeps in-frame clones and lacks some. The sample lists under 130,000 clones; more than 75% were seen once. The sequenced sample was peripheral blood, obtained on day 0 of AZD1222 vaccination. Source of these receptors: an adult in good health. CDR3s include the opening cysteine and the closing phenylalanine or tryptophan. The order of the fields is J gene, D gene, clone size, V gene, CDR3 DNA, CDR3 protein. The D gene is left open where the match is weak. The size of a clone is reported for some rows only, either as once, few or many, or as a class for expanded clones.

TRBJ2-1,TRBD2,few,TRBV7-2,TGTGCCAGCAGCGAGAGCGGGACTCGCTCCTACAATGAGCAGTTCTTC,CASSESGTRSYNEQFF
TRBJ2-1,.,.,TRBV2,TGTGCCAGCAGTGCCGGACTGGGTTCGAATGAGCAGTTCTTC,CASSAGLGSNEQFF
TRBJ1-4,.,.,TRBV19,TGTGCCAGTAGTCTGGGCAACAGGGCCCAGGGAGAAAAACTGTTTTTT,CASSLGNRAQGEKLFF
TRBJ1-3,.,few,TRBV13,TGTGCCAGCAGCTTAGTCTTTGACGGGCCCTCTGGAAACACCATATATTTT,CASSLVFDGPSGNTIYF
TRBJ1-1,.,.,TRBV4-1,TGCGCCAGCAGCCAAGGAAGGGGGGCGCAGACTGAAGCTTTCTTT,CASSQGRGAQTEAFF
TRBJ1-1,TRBD1,few,TRBV4-3,TGCGCCAGCAGCTCGGGGACAGCGAACACTGAAGCTTTCTTT,CASSSGTANTEAFF
TRBJ2-2,.,.,TRBV7-9,TGTGCGACGAGTCGGAATCTGGGCACCGGGGAGCTGTTTTTT,CATSRNLGTGELFF
TRBJ1-1,.,.,TRBV7-9,TGTGCCAGCAGCCCCCGCTATACTGAAGCTTTCTTT,CASSPRYTEAFF
TRBJ2-1,.,.,TRBV4-1,TGCGCCAGCAGCCAAGTGAACATACTCTCCTACAATGAGCAGTTCTTC,CASSQVNILSYNEQFF
TRBJ2-7,.,few,TRBV6-5,TGTGCCAGCAGTACTCCCGCGGAGCAGTACTTC,CASSTPAEQYF
TRBJ2-7,.,.,TRBV5-6,TGTGCCAGCAGCCCCCCGGACCTAGCCTACGAGCAGTACTTC,CASSPPDLAYEQYF
TRBJ1-5,.,.,TRBV5-6,TGTGCCAGCAGCTTGGCGGGGGGTGGGCCCCAGCATTTT,CASSLAGGGPQHF
TRBJ2-5,.,.,TRBV5-6,TGTGCCAGCAGCTCCGTAATGGGGGGGGCCGTGGAGACCCAGTACTTC,CASSSVMGGAVETQYF
TRBJ2-5,.,.,TRBV30,TGTGCCTCAACTGGGGGGGAGACCCAGTACTTC,CASTGGETQYF
TRBJ2-3,TRBD1,.,TRBV30,TGTGCCTGGGAAAACAGGGGCCTAAGCACAGATACGCAGTATTTT,CAWENRGLSTDTQYF
TRBJ1-5,.,once,TRBV2,TGTGCCAGCAGGGCGGAAACCCTATCGCAAAATCAGCCCCAGCATTTT,CASRAETLSQNQPQHF
TRBJ1-4,.,.,TRBV7-8,TGTGCCAGCAGCCCCCGGACAGCGACTAATGAAAAACTGTTTTTT,CASSPRTATNEKLFF
TRBJ1-2,TRBD1,.,TRBV28,TGTGCCAGCAGCAGACAGGGGACCCATGGCTACACCTTC,CASSRQGTHGYTF
TRBJ2-2,.,.,TRBV7-6,TGTGCCAGCAGCTTAGTCCCCCGTGAAGGCGGGGAGCTGTTTTTT,CASSLVPREGGELFF
TRBJ2-5,TRBD2,.,TRBV6-2/TRBV6-3,TGTGCCAGCACCCCCGGACTAGCGGGGGTTCGGGAGACCCAGTACTTC,CASTPGLAGVRETQYF
TRBJ1-2,.,.,TRBV5-5,TGTGCCAGCAGCTTGACCGGGAATGGCTACACCTTC,CASSLTGNGYTF
TRBJ1-1,TRBD1,.,TRBV14,TGTGCCAGCAGCCAAAGACAGGGGGCGGGCCAGGGGACTGAAGCTTTCTTT,CASSQRQGAGQGTEAFF
TRBJ2-1,TRBD1,.,TRBV7-7,TGTGCTAGCAGCTCCGGGACAGGGGTATACAATGAGCAGTTCTTC,CASSSGTGVYNEQFF
TRBJ1-1,.,.,TRBV4-1,TGCGCCAGCAGCCGACAGAAGAACACTGAAGCTTTCTTT,CASSRQKNTEAFF
TRBJ1-2,.,few,TRBV15,TGTGCCACCAGCAGAGATGCCTATGGCTACACCTTC,CATSRDAYGYTF
TRBJ2-5,TRBD2,.,TRBV5-3,TGTGCCAGAAGCCAACTAGCGGGGGGATCCCAAGAGACCCAGTACTTC,CARSQLAGGSQETQYF
TRBJ1-6,.,.,TRBV12-3/TRBV12-4,TGTGCCAGCAGTTTACATTTATCACCCCTCCACTTT,CASSLHLSPLHF
TRBJ1-5,TRBD1,.,TRBV5-1,TGCGCCAGCAGCTACGGGACAGGCGGGAATCAGCCCCAGCATTTT,CASSYGTGGNQPQHF
TRBJ2-5,.,.,TRBV7-2,TGTGCCAGCAGCTTCGATCGGGAGACCCAGTACTTC,CASSFDRETQYF
TRBJ2-2,TRBD1,.,TRBV2,TGTGCCAGCAAGAAGGGGGACAGTCTTATCGGGGAGCTGTTTTTT,CASKKGDSLIGELFF
TRBJ2-3,TRBD1,.,TRBV3-1/TRBV3-2,TGTGCCAGCAGCCAGGGACAGGGGAGAGGGTCCGATACGCAGTATTTT,CASSQGQGRGSDTQYF
TRBJ2-7,.,.,TRBV19,TGTGCCAGTAGTATAGTGAATACGGGGGTGACAAACGAGCAGTACTTC,CASSIVNTGVTNEQYF
TRBJ1-1,.,.,TRBV6-5,TGTGCCAGCAGTCCGGACGGACTGAACACTGAAGCTTTCTTT,CASSPDGLNTEAFF
TRBJ1-1,.,.,TRBV29-1,TGCAGCGCACCTAGGGACACTGAAGCTTTCTTT,CSAPRDTEAFF
TRBJ2-3,TRBD2,.,TRBV14,TGTGCCAGCAGGCCAAGACTAGCGGCCAACACAGATACGCAGTATTTT,CASRPRLAANTDTQYF
TRBJ2-2,.,.,TRBV30,TGTGCCTGGAGCCAGGTACAGAGCCACACCGGGGAGCTGTTTTTT,CAWSQVQSHTGELFF
TRBJ2-5,.,.,TRBV27,TGTGCCAGCAGTCCTATGAGGCAGAACCAAGAGACCCAGTACTTC,CASSPMRQNQETQYF
TRBJ2-7,.,.,TRBV2,TGTGCCAGCAGCCCGATTACATCCCACGAGCAGTACTTC,CASSPITSHEQYF
TRBJ1-2,.,few,TRBV30,TGTGCCTGGAGTGTACAAGGAGGCTACACCTTC,CAWSVQGGYTF
TRBJ1-6,TRBD1,once,TRBV30,TGTGCCTGGGGATTCGGACAGGGTGATAATTCACCCCTCCACTTT,CAWGFGQGDNSPLHF
TRBJ1-1,.,.,TRBV7-8,TGTGCCAGCAGCAAGGACGGGTGGGTCACTGAAGCTTTCTTT,CASSKDGWVTEAFF
TRBJ1-3,TRBD1,.,TRBV7-9,TGTGCCAGCAGCGACCTCAGGGGGAACACCATATATTTT,CASSDLRGNTIYF
TRBJ1-5,.,.,TRBV5-6,TGTGCCAGCAGCTCATCTGACAGATATAGCAATCAGCCCCAGCATTTT,CASSSSDRYSNQPQHF
TRBJ1-4,TRBD1,few,TRBV4-1,TGCGCCAGCAGCCCAGGGGGAGGAAAACTGTTTTTT,CASSPGGGKLFF
TRBJ2-1,.,.,TRBV7-3,TGTGCCAGCAGCCCACAAGCCGGTGAGCAGTTCTTC,CASSPQAGEQFF
TRBJ2-1,TRBD1,.,TRBV7-8,TGTGCCAGCAGCTTAGCCCGCTTCTTCCGGCAGGGGGCGGACAATGAGCAGTTCTTC,CASSLARFFRQGADNEQFF
TRBJ2-3,.,few,TRBV30,TGTGCCTGGAGGGCGGGACCAGATACGCAGTATTTT,CAWRAGPDTQYF